This T cell receptor beta chain was sequenced during a study of shared clonotypes between healthy human individuals. The study's findings and limits: The expectation was that sequencing depth would affect clonotype sharing among donors.

As originally analysed: Junction-only sequences without quality scores were provided by ImmunoSEQ, so filtering was different. Sequencing used immunoSEQ multiplex PCR; TCRdb keeps in-frame clones, though not all of them. Clonal size and the V and J genes are those of that table, whereas D and trimming came from the DNA. The sample consists of 2,500,000 or so clones, roughly 92% of them appearing once. Of note for this clone: What it recognizes is unknown.

The CDR3 is 15 residues long. This rearrangement joins TRBV21-1 to TRBJ2-1; TRBD1, the table's D call, lacks a check against the DNA. TRBV21-1 is designated a pseudogene. This sequence originates from a man between 18 and 35 years old in good health. The sample comprised naive CD4+ T cells sorted from blood. Subset: CD45RA+ positively selected. CDR3 sequence (DNA): TGTGCCAGCAGCAATAGTCCAGGTCCCAGCAATGAGCAGTTCTTC. This encodes CASSNSPGPSNEQFF.